The 22 T cell receptor beta chains below all came from one sample that was sequenced in a study of a mutant IDH1 vaccine in newly diagnosed glioma. Libraries were prepared by immunoSEQ multiplex PCR; TCRdb keeps only in-frame clonotypes and omits some of them. The data hold 69,000 or so clones, with 85% to 90% observed a single time. Time point described: week 35, safety follow-up. Each dose delivered 300 ug of mutant IDH1 20-mer peptide subcutaneously with imiquimod. These receptors lack a known antigen. Sample: PBMCs, taken from a glioma patient whose treatment included an IDH1 peptide vaccine. The receptors come from a young man with glioma.

The chain combines TRBV6-5 with TRBJ1-2, with D possibly TRBD1 on 6 matching bases. This CDR3 contains 15 residues. Germline V gene data show CDR1 as MNHEY and CDR2 as SVGAGI. With 0 bases removed from V and 0 bases from J, the gap between germline ends came to 8 bases. The CDR3: CASSYSAGANYGYTF. As DNA, the CDR3 is TGTGCCAGCAGTTACTCGGCAGGGGCTAACTATGGCTACACCTTC.

This clone has a handful of counts. The chain couples TRBV6-6 to TRBJ1-1, with TRBD1 as a possible D gene (5 bases). The germline V gene encodes CDR1 MNHNY and CDR2 SVGAGI (reference sequence). Trimming pared 11 bases from V and 1 base from J, leaving 11 bases between. The CDR3 is 12 amino acids. The CDR3 DNA reads TGTGCCGCGGGACCGGCGAACACTGAAGCTTTCTTT. This codes for CAAGPANTEAFF.

The chain couples TRBV4-3 to TRBJ2-3; TRBD2 matches at 8 bases. CDR1 LGHNA and CDR2 YSLEER come from the germline V gene. V gave up 0 bases and J gave up 0 bases; unmatched junction bases: 5. This CDR3 contains 17 residues. The CDR3 region is CASSQEAGGGSTDTQYF. In DNA, the CDR3 is TGCGCCAGCAGCCAAGAGGCTGGCGGGGGGAGCACAGATACGCAGTATTTT.

V usage is TRBV4-1 and J usage is TRBJ2-6, with TRBD1 matching 9 bases. The V gene's germline CDR1 is MGHRA and CDR2 YSYEKL. The CDR3 extends over 17 amino acids. Germline trimming cut 5 bases from V and 0 bases from J; bases unmatched to any gene: 5. The CDR3 region has the DNA TGCGCCAGCAGCACCGGGACAGGGAGCTCTGGGGCCAACGTCCTGACTTTC. It codes for CASSTGTGSSGANVLTF.

V is TRBV5-6 and J is TRBJ2-3; TRBD2 aligns across 10 bases. CDR3 length: 19 amino acids. J lost 4 bases, V lost 8 bases, and 22 bases had no gene match. The germline V gene has CDR1 SGHDT and CDR2 YYEEEE. This CDR3 reads CASRPNLKREGLGPDTQYF. CDR3 in DNA: TGTGCCAGTCGACCAAATCTTAAGCGGGAGGGCCTGGGCCCAGATACGCAGTATTTT.

CDR3 nucleotides: TGTGCCAGTACCCCGGTTGGGGGTCTGAACACTGAAGCTTTCTTT. Translated: CASTPVGGLNTEAFF. The chain links TRBV19 to TRBJ1-1, with D tentatively TRBD1 (5 bases). With 7 bases removed from V and 0 bases from J, the gap between germline ends came to 15 bases. Germline V gene data show CDR1 as LNHDA and CDR2 as SQIVND (reference sequence). This CDR3 has 15 amino acids.

V usage is TRBV28 and J usage is TRBJ1-5; D unresolved. V was shortened by 5 bases and J by 3 bases, with 5 bases between the two germline ends. The CDR3 totals 12 residues. Germline values: CDR1 MDHEN, CDR2 SYDVKM. CDR3 protein: CASSQINQPQHF. CDR3 sequence (DNA): TGTGCCAGCAGTCAGATCAATCAGCCCCAGCATTTT.

This clone was detected once. The chain uses TRBV28 and TRBJ1-1; 9 bases map to TRBD1. Unmatched junction bases numbered 4, after V lost 6 bases and J lost 5 bases. CDR3 length: 13 residues. Germline V gives CDR1 MDHEN, CDR2 SYDVKM. The CDR3 spells CASRSTGGTEAFF. In DNA form, the CDR3 reads TGTGCCAGCAGATCGACAGGGGGAACTGAAGCTTTCTTT.

The rearrangement links TRBV5-8 to TRBJ1-2; D gene ambiguous. V was clipped by 4 bases and J by 8 bases, with 15 bases between them. The CDR3 extends over 13 amino acids. Per the germline V gene, CDR1 is SGHTS and CDR2 is YDEGEE. Here the CDR3 reads CASSKRLLGGYTF. CDR3 sequence (DNA): TGTGCCAGCAGCAAGAGGCTTTTGGGCGGCTACACCTTC.

The chain recombines TRBV6-1 with TRBJ1-1; TRBD1 matches 7 bases. The CDR3 spans 13 residues. CDR1 and CDR2 (germline): MNHNS, SASEGT. The J segment lost 8 bases and the V segment lost 4 bases, leaving 7 bases of the junction unmatched. The CDR3, as DNA: TGTGCCAGCAGTGGACAGGGCCCGCTCGAAGCTTTCTTT. It specifies CASSGQGPLEAFF.

This chain uses TRBV7-8 with TRBJ1-1, with TRBD1 matching over 7 bases. Germline V gene lookup returns CDR1 SGHVS and CDR2 FQNEAQ. J was trimmed by 6 bases and V by 1 base; bases with no gene match: 8. The CDR3 sequence is 15 residues long. The CDR3 DNA is TGTGCCAGCAGCTTAGGCTGGACAGGTCTCGCTGAAGCTTTCTTT. It yields the protein CASSLGWTGLAEAFF.

Only a few counts were recorded for this clone. The rearrangement links TRBV5-1 to TRBJ2-5; a weak D match, TRBD2 (6 bases). Germline V gives CDR1 SGHRS, CDR2 YFSETQ. This CDR3 comprises 13 residues. Between the trimmed V and J ends, which lost 4 bases and 5 bases, there was a span of 12 bases. The CDR3 DNA is TGCGCCAGCAGCATCCGCGGGGCTGAGACCCAGTACTTC. This translates into CASSIRGAETQYF.

This clone has more than one count but fewer than ten. V usage is TRBV7-9 and J usage is TRBJ1-1, with a possible D match to TRBD1 (6 bases). Germline V gene sequence: CDR1 SEHNR, CDR2 FQNEAQ (reference sequence). V dropped 4 bases and J dropped 0 bases, with 12 bases sitting between them. The CDR3 totals 15 residues. CDR3 in DNA: TGTGCCAGCAGCTCCTCAGGACAGATGAACACTGAAGCTTTCTTT. Its translation is CASSSSGQMNTEAFF.

This clone is a singleton in its sample. This sequence joins TRBV19 and TRBJ1-3, with D tentatively TRBD1 (5 bases). Germline assignment: CDR1 LNHDA and CDR2 SQIVND (reference sequence). V was pared by 2 bases and J by 0 bases, with 23 bases between. The CDR3 contains 20 residues. CDR3 DNA: TGTGCCAGTAGTATAAGTGGGGGGGTCCTTGGCGCGGACTCTGGAAACACCATATATTTT. Amino acid sequence: CASSISGGVLGADSGNTIYF.

V gene TRBV2 combines with J gene TRBJ2-5, with 9 bases lining up with TRBD1. Germline-derived CDR1 and CDR2 are SNHLY and FYNNEI. The CDR3 consists of 18 residues. With 0 bases clipped from V and 5 bases from J, the junction kept 13 bases outside the gene matches. The CDR3 DNA sequence: TGTGCCAGCAGTGAAGCGGAATTCGGGACAGGGCGGTCGGAGACCCAGTACTTC. This codes for CASSEAEFGTGRSETQYF.

V gene TRBV4-1 combines with J gene TRBJ2-3; TRBD2 matches at 14 bases. This CDR3 has 20 amino acids. Germline CDR1 and CDR2: MGHRA and YSYEKL. After removal of 0 bases from V and 1 base from J, the junction contained 9 bases not matched to a gene. The CDR3 spells CASSQDLRLAGGRGTDTQYF. CDR3 in DNA: TGCGCCAGCAGCCAAGATCTGAGACTAGCGGGGGGGCGGGGCACAGATACGCAGTATTTT.

The rearrangement uses TRBV9 and TRBJ1-1; 7 bases are a match to TRBD1. The CDR3 runs 14 residues. Germline CDR1 is SGDLS and CDR2 is YYNGEE. Trimming at V came to 4 bases and at J to 2 bases, leaving 5 bases not matched to a gene. The CDR3 reads CASSQGGLNTEAFF. CDR3 DNA: TGTGCCAGCAGCCAGGGGGGTTTAAACACTGAAGCTTTCTTT. Looking up the rest from reference TRBV9 and TRBJ1-1 gives the full variable domain: DSGVTQTPKHLITATGQRVTLRCSPRSGDLSVYWYQQSLDQGLQFLIQYYNGEERAKGNILERFSAQQFPDLHSELNLSSLELGDSALYFCASSQGGLNTEAFFGQGTRLTVV.

V and J are TRBV28 and TRBJ1-5; weak D call: TRBD1 (5 bases). The CDR3 runs to 16 residues. With 5 bases removed from V and 2 bases from J, the gap between germline ends came to 16 bases. CDR1 is MDHEN, CDR2 SYDVKM, per germline. CDR3: CASSLRGEMGNQPQHF. CDR3 sequence (DNA): TGTGCCAGCAGTCTCCGGGGGGAAATGGGCAATCAGCCCCAGCATTTT.

This clone appeared a few times. This chain joins TRBV6-1 and TRBJ1-2; 7 bases map to TRBD1. Germline CDR1 reads MNHNS; CDR2 reads SASEGT. The CDR3 is made up of 13 amino acids. V lost 6 bases, J lost 6 bases, and 7 bases stayed unmatched. Here the CDR3 reads CASRATGSNGYTF. The CDR3 region has the DNA TGTGCCAGCAGGGCGACAGGGTCTAATGGCTACACCTTC.

This clone was seen a few times. The V call is TRBV2, the J call TRBJ1-6; TRBD1 aligns across 9 bases. V shed 6 bases, J shed 7 bases, and the junction held 4 bases outside the gene matches. Germline CDR1 SNHLY, CDR2 FYNNEI. CDR3 length: 14 amino acids. DNA for the CDR3: TGTGCCAGCAGAGTGGACAGGGGAAATTCACCCCTCCACTTT. This sequence encodes CASRVDRGNSPLHF.

This clone has more than one count but fewer than ten. V and J are TRBV9 and TRBJ2-2; possibly TRBD2 for D (5 bases). The germline CDR1 and CDR2 sequences are SGDLS and YYNGEE. There are 16 residues in the CDR3. V lost 2 bases to trimming and J lost 1 base, with 12 bases between them. CDR3 sequence reads: CASSVRTPQNTGELFF. The CDR3 DNA follows: TGTGCCAGCAGCGTTAGGACTCCTCAGAACACCGGGGAGCTGTTTTTT.

The rearrangement uses TRBV27 and TRBJ2-4; D is possibly TRBD2 (7 bases). V shed 6 bases and J shed 0 bases, with 24 bases lying between them. The germline V gene encodes CDR1 MNHEY and CDR2 SMNVEV (reference sequence). CDR3 length: 19 residues. As DNA, the CDR3 is TGTGCCAGCAGCCCATGGTGGGGGGGCACTCCTATAGCCAAAAACATTCAGTACTTC. It codes for CASSPWWGGTPIAKNIQYF.